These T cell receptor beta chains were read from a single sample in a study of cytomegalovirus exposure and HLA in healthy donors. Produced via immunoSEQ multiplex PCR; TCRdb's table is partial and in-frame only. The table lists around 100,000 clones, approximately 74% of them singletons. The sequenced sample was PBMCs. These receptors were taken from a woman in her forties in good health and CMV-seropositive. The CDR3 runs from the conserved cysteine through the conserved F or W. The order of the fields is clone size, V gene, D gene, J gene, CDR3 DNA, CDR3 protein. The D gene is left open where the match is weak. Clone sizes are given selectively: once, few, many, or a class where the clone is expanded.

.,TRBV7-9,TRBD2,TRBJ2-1,TGTGCCAGCAGCGGGACTAGCGAAACGAGCTCCTACAATGAGCAGTTCTTC,CASSGTSETSSYNEQFF
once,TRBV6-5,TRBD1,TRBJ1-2,TGTGCCAGCATCGCAGGGGGGCAGAACTATGGCTACACCTTC,CASIAGGQNYGYTF
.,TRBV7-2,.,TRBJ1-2,TGTGCCAGCAGCTTCGGCAGGCTCTATGGCTACACCTTC,CASSFGRLYGYTF
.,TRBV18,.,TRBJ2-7,TGTGCCAGCTCCGCGGCGGGGTGGCGCGACGAGCAGTACTTC,CASSAAGWRDEQYF
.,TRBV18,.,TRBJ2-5,TGTGCCAGCTCACCCGGAGTTGAAGAGACCCAGTACTTC,CASSPGVEETQYF
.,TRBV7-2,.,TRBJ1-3,TGTGCCAGCAGCTTAGTGGCAGGGACTGGAAACACCATATATTTT,CASSLVAGTGNTIYF
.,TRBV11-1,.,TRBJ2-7,TGTGCCAGCAGCTCACCGTCGGTTCTACTTCAGGCGCCGAGCCACGAGCAGTACTTC,CASSSPSVLLQAPSHEQYF
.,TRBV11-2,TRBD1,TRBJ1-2,TGTGCCAGCAGCTTAACACCACAGGGGCGCTACACCTTC,CASSLTPQGRYTF
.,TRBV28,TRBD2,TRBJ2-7,TGTGCCAGCAGTCCCGGGGGGGGCCCTCCGGGGGAGCAGTACTTC,CASSPGGGPPGEQYF
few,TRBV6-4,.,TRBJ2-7,TGTGGGGGGTTAATTCAGGGGAGCTCCTACGAGCAGTACTTC,CGGLIQGSSYEQYF
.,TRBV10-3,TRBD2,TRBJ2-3,TGTGCCATCAGTGAGTCGGGACTACCCACAGATACGCAGTATTTT,CAISESGLPTDTQYF
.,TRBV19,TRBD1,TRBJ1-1,TGTGCCAGTAGTATGGGACAGGGTGGAACCCGTGAAGCTTTCTTT,CASSMGQGGTREAFF
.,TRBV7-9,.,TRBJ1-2,TGTTCCAGCAGCCAAAATAGCATCACCTTC,CSSSQNSITF
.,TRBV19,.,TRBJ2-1,TGTGCCAGTAGCCCACCACCCAGGCAGTTCTTC,CASSPPPRQFF
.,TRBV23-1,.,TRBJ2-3,TGCGCCAGCAGTCAATCACAGGGCAGACGTTTCACAGATACGCAGTATTTT,CASSQSQGRRFTDTQYF
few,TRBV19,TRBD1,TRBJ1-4,TGTGCCAGTGCCTGGGACAGGGTGACCGAAAAACTGTTTTTT,CASAWDRVTEKLFF
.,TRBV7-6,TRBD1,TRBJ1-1,TGTGCCAGCAGCTTAGGCGGGACAGGGGTTGAAGCTTTCTTT,CASSLGGTGVEAFF
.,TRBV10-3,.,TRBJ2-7,TGTGCCATCAGGGACTCCCTCGGCTCCTACGAGCAGTACTTC,CAIRDSLGSYEQYF
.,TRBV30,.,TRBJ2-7,TGTGCCTGGCAAAAGAGGGTCTCCTACGAGCAGTACTTC,CAWQKRVSYEQYF
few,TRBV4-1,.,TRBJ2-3,TGCGCCAGCAGCCCCCAACTAGGAGATACGCAGTATTTT,CASSPQLGDTQYF
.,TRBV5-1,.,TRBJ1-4,TGCGCCAGCAGCCCCATAGAGAGTTTTAATGAAAAACTGTTTTTT,CASSPIESFNEKLFF
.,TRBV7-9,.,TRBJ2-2,TGTGCCAGCAGCACCAGGGAAGTCGGCACCGGGGAGCTGTTTTTT,CASSTREVGTGELFF
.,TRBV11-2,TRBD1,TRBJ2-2,TGTGCCAGCAGCTTAGGACAGGGGGTCGGCGGGGAGCTGTTTTTT,CASSLGQGVGGELFF
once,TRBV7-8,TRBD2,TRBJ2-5,TGTGCCAGCAGCTATAGCGGGGGGGCCCGGGAGACCCAGTACTTC,CASSYSGGARETQYF